A selection of T cell receptor beta chains follows, all from one sample in a study of blood T cells in healthy people across ages. Each CDR3 protein gets one entry after TCRdb re-called the 5' RACE reads with MiXCR. This table has roughly 800,000 distinct CDR3 sequences, 58% appearing once. The sequenced sample was blood. Source of these receptors: a man younger than 45 in good health. CDR3s include the opening cysteine and the closing phenylalanine or tryptophan. Clone size is stated in some rows and not others, as once, few, many or a class when expanded.

TRBV6-6	-	TRBJ1-5	CASSYAGDQPQHF
TRBV7-2	few	TRBJ2-1	CASSLVASWTGAYNEQFF
TRBV6-6	-	TRBJ1-5	CASSRPRDSNQPQHF
TRBV20-1	-	TRBJ2-5	CSARDWGRVRETQYF
TRBV7-2	-	TRBJ2-3	CASSPRLAGGRTDTQYF
TRBV18	-	TRBJ2-3	CASSPPKGGGYTDTQYF
TRBV12-3/TRBV12-4	-	TRBJ2-3	CASSFGTGDLFTDTQYF
TRBV20-1	-	-	CSARDGGKNIQYF
TRBV7-9	many	TRBJ1-5	CASSLGASQPQHF
TRBV6-5	-	TRBJ2-5	CASSYPSDSGGPQETQYF
TRBV6-6	many	TRBJ2-1	CASSRPYNEQFF
TRBV7-2	-	TRBJ1-2	CASSFAEGTDGYTF